The 29 T cell receptor beta chains below were found in one sample sequenced in a study of Tregs in tolerant kidney transplant recipients. The table came from immunoSEQ multiplex PCR; TCRdb's copy has only in-frame clones and leaves some out. The table shows under 100,000 clones, with over 85% occurring only once. The sequencing input was CD8+ T cells from blood. All receptors derive from a human donor in good health.

The chain couples TRBV30 to TRBJ1-5; D call uncertain. Trimming took off 0 bases at V and 4 bases at J, with 10 bases between the two ends. The CDR3 totals 14 residues. In germline, CDR1 is GTSNPN, CDR2 SVGIG (reference sequence). CDR3 bases: TGTGCCTGGAGTGTACGGGCAGCAAATCAGCCCCAGCATTTT. The encoded protein is CAWSVRAANQPQHF.

This clone was observed once. The CDR3 nucleotides read TGTGCCAGCAGCTCTTATAAAGGGGCCGTGGATACGCAGTATTTT. Translating it yields CASSSYKGAVDTQYF. The chain couples TRBV9 to TRBJ2-3, with TRBD1 as a possible D gene (5 bases). The germline V gene has CDR1 SGDLS and CDR2 YYNGEE. V lost 4 bases and J lost 6, with 18 bases in between. CDR3 length: 15 amino acids.

The chain is built from TRBV19 and TRBJ1-1; D not resolved. The CDR3 runs 13 residues. Germline CDR1 and CDR2: LNHDA and SQIVND (reference sequence). The CDR3 bases are TGTGCGGCGAGCTGGTATTTGAACACTGAAGCTTTCTTT. This translates into CAASWYLNTEAFF.

The chain is built from TRBV19 and TRBJ2-6; possible D gene TRBD1, 6 bases. This CDR3 comprises 16 residues. V dropped 3 bases and J dropped 0 bases, with 9 bases sitting between them. Germline V CDR1 and CDR2: LNHDA, SQIVND (reference sequence). This chain's CDR3 is CASSIWDTSGANVLTF. As DNA, the CDR3 is TGTGCCAGTAGTATTTGGGACACCTCTGGGGCCAACGTCCTGACTTTC.

This chain links TRBV19 with TRBJ1-5, with 8 positions matching TRBD1. V lost 7 bases to trimming and J lost 4 bases; unmatched junction nucleotides: 12. The CDR3 is made up of 16 amino acids. The germline V gene encodes CDR1 LNHDA and CDR2 SQIVND (reference sequence). The CDR3 protein is CASTIHRRQGNQPQHF. The CDR3 region has the DNA TGTGCCAGTACCATCCACCGCAGACAGGGGAATCAGCCCCAGCATTTT.

J is TRBJ2-7 and V is TRBV2; D might be TRBD1 or TRBD2, each matching 6 bases. Between the trimmed V and J ends, which lost 4 bases and 4 bases, there was a span of 8 bases. The germline CDR1 and CDR2 sequences are SNHLY and FYNNEI. The CDR3 has 12 residues. The CDR3 DNA is TGTGCCAGCAGTGGGGGGGCATACGAGCAGTACTTC. It yields the protein CASSGGAYEQYF.

This chain uses TRBV11-2 with TRBJ2-5; 10 positions match TRBD1. Trimming cost V 4 bases and J 5 bases; bases outside gene matches: 7. This CDR3 contains 15 residues. Germline lookup yields CDR1 SGHAT and CDR2 FQNNGV. As DNA, the CDR3 is TGTGCCAGCAGCTCCGACAGGGGGCGCGGGGAGACCCAGTACTTC. Translated, it gives CASSSDRGRGETQYF.

This chain connects TRBV27 to TRBJ1-5; D is possibly TRBD1 (5 bases). This CDR3 has 15 residues. Per the germline V gene, CDR1 is MNHEY and CDR2 is SMNVEV (reference sequence). V shed 10 bases and J shed 6 bases, with 22 bases lying between them. CDR3 residues: CATQSWGDGGQPQHF. CDR3 coding DNA: TGTGCCACCCAGTCGTGGGGCGACGGGGGTCAGCCCCAGCATTTT.

The rearrangement uses TRBV5-8 and TRBJ2-7; 9 bases are a match to TRBD1. The J segment lost 3 bases and the V segment lost 5 bases, leaving 9 bases of the junction unmatched. The CDR3 extends over 15 amino acids. Germline V gives CDR1 SGHTS, CDR2 YDEGEE. This chain's CDR3 is CASRSPTGGFYEQYF. CDR3 in DNA: TGTGCCAGCAGGTCACCGACAGGGGGTTTCTACGAGCAGTACTTC.

The chain links TRBV5-6 to TRBJ2-7; the D is unclear. Germline loops: CDR1 SGHDT, CDR2 YYEEEE. The germline V and J ends were trimmed by 1 base and 4 bases, with 12 bases remaining between them. This CDR3 is 14 amino acids long. Here the CDR3 reads CASSLSVVVYEQYF. DNA for the CDR3: TGTGCCAGCAGCTTGAGCGTAGTAGTATACGAGCAGTACTTC.

The chain uses TRBV5-6 and TRBJ2-7; D is uncertain. The germline V gene has CDR1 SGHDT and CDR2 YYEEEE. The CDR3 is made up of 17 amino acids. V lost 0 bases, J lost 0 bases, and 16 bases lay in between. For the CDR3, the DNA is TGTGCCAGCAGCTTGGACCTCGGAGACGGACCCTCCTACGAGCAGTACTTC. Translating it yields CASSLDLGDGPSYEQYF.

The chain combines TRBV6-5 with TRBJ2-1; 7 positions match TRBD1. The V segment lost 6 bases and the J segment 8 bases; nucleotides outside the gene matches: 13. This CDR3 is built from 15 residues. Germline CDR1 is MNHEY and CDR2 is SVGAGI. The CDR3 reads CASRSRDSLRDEQFF. DNA of the CDR3: TGTGCCAGCAGGTCCCGGGACAGCCTAAGGGATGAGCAGTTCTTC.

This chain joins TRBV27 and TRBJ2-1; no reliable D call. This CDR3 contains 13 residues. CDR1 MNHEY and CDR2 SMNVEV come from the germline V gene (reference sequence). Deletions cut 3 bases from V and 2 bases from J, with 5 bases between. CDR3 amino acids: CASSLTPYNEQFF. For the CDR3, the DNA is TGTGCCAGCAGTTTGACCCCCTACAATGAGCAGTTCTTC.

V and J are TRBV13 and TRBJ1-2, with D unclear. Trimming shortened V by 5 bases and J by 6 bases, and 10 bases separated the two germline ends. This CDR3 spans 12 amino acids. The germline gives CDR1 PRHDT, CDR2 FYEKMQ (reference sequence). CDR3 in amino acids: CASSLAAHGYTF. Here the CDR3 DNA reads TGTGCCAGCAGCCTGGCAGCTCATGGCTACACCTTC. Variable domain in full (rest from reference TRBV13 and TRBJ1-2): AAGVIQSPRHLIKEKRETATLKCYPIPRHDTVYWYQQGPGQDPQFLISFYEKMQSDKGSIPDRFSAQQFSDYHSELNMSSLELGDSALYFCASSLAAHGYTFGSGTRLTVV.

The chain is built from TRBV11-1 and TRBJ1-2, with unresolved D. In germline, CDR1 is SGHAT, CDR2 FQDESV (reference sequence). The CDR3 loop spans 16 amino acids. The V end lost 1 base, the J end lost 0 bases, and 12 bases lay between the germline ends. The CDR3 DNA sequence: TGTGCCAGCAGCTTAGATCAGCAGACCTCTAACTATGGCTACACCTTC. It yields the protein CASSLDQQTSNYGYTF. Combining the CDR3 with reference TRBV11-1 and TRBJ1-2 gives the whole variable domain EAEVAQSPRYKITEKSQAVAFWCDPISGHATLYWYRQILGQGPELLVQFQDESVVDDSQLPKDRFSAERLKGVDSTLKIQPAELGDSAMYLCASSLDQQTSNYGYTFGSGTRLTVV.

This rearrangement joins TRBV30 to TRBJ2-6; no definite D call. CDR1 is GTSNPN and CDR2 is SVGIG in the germline V gene (reference sequence). V was clipped by 0 bases and J by 4 bases, with 7 bases between them. This CDR3 is built from 14 residues. CDR3 coding DNA: TGTGCCTGGAGTGTGGGATCCGGGGCCAACGTCCTGACTTTC. Translated, it gives CAWSVGSGANVLTF.

The chain has TRBV6-5 and TRBJ2-1; D gene unclear. Germline assignment: CDR1 MNHEY and CDR2 SVGAGI. The length of the CDR3 is 15 residues. V was pared by 7 bases and J by 8 bases, with 21 bases between. The CDR3: CASTEGPFGIYEQFF. The DNA of the CDR3 is TGTGCCAGCACCGAAGGACCTTTTGGGATCTATGAGCAGTTCTTC.

The chain combines TRBV27 with TRBJ2-2; 12 positions match TRBD2. In germline, CDR1 is MNHEY, CDR2 SMNVEV (reference sequence). The CDR3 has 17 amino acids. V was pared by 4 bases and J by 5 bases, with 8 bases of the junction left unmatched. CDR3 protein: CASSSPASGRVTGELFF. CDR3 bases: TGTGCCAGCAGTTCCCCTGCTAGCGGGAGGGTAACCGGGGAGCTGTTTTTT.

The chain joins TRBV7-9 to TRBJ2-1, with unresolved D. With 1 base removed from V and 5 bases from J, the gap between germline ends came to 6 bases. Looked up from germline, CDR1 is SEHNR and CDR2 is FQNEAQ (reference sequence). This CDR3 is built from 13 residues. CDR3 residues: CASSLEGDNEQFF. The CDR3 DNA follows: TGTGCCAGCAGCTTAGAGGGTGACAATGAGCAGTTCTTC.

V gene TRBV29-1 combines with J gene TRBJ1-2, with no clear D. V was shortened by 3 bases and J by 6 bases, with 8 bases between the two germline ends. CDR1 and CDR2 (germline): SQVTM, ANQGSEA. The CDR3 runs to 11 residues. Written as DNA, the CDR3 is TGCAGCGTTGATGGTGGGGATGGCTACACCTTC. Encoded protein: CSVDGGDGYTF.

The V gene is TRBV2, the J gene TRBJ2-5; D might be TRBD1 (5 bases). The CDR3 is 14 amino acids. V was clipped by 4 bases and J by 1 base, with 10 bases between them. Germline assignment: CDR1 SNHLY and CDR2 FYNNEI. CDR3 loop: CASSAPQGQETQYF. CDR3 nucleotide sequence: TGTGCCAGCAGTGCCCCCCAGGGCCAAGAGACCCAGTACTTC.

The chain employs TRBV2 and TRBJ1-2; TRBD1 might be the D (6 bases). The V and J ends lost 5 bases and 3 bases respectively, with 10 bases between them. Germline assignment: CDR1 SNHLY and CDR2 FYNNEI. The CDR3 is made up of 13 amino acids. CDR3 nucleotide sequence: TGTGCCAGCAGTAAGGGGGTGGACTATGGCTACACCTTC. Translating gives CASSKGVDYGYTF.

The chain employs TRBV30 and TRBJ2-2, with D possibly TRBD1 on 6 matching bases. The CDR3 loop spans 12 amino acids. Germline V gives CDR1 GTSNPN, CDR2 SVGIG (reference sequence). V shed 5 bases and J shed 8 bases, with 12 bases lying between them. The CDR3 DNA follows: TGTGCCTGGTGGGGGCCGGGTGGGGAGCTGTTTTTT. It codes for CAWWGPGGELFF.

V gene TRBV10-3 combines with J gene TRBJ2-7; TRBD1 agrees at 9 bases. The V and J ends lost 2 bases and 1 base, in that order; junction bases with no gene match: 0. Germline V CDR1 and CDR2: ENHRY, SYGVKD. CDR3 size: 14 residues. The DNA for the CDR3 is TGTGCCATCAGTGAGGGGACAGGGTCCTACGAGCAGTACTTC. It translates to CAISEGTGSYEQYF.

The rearrangement uses TRBV5-6 and TRBJ1-1; no definite D call. V gave up 0 bases and J gave up 6 bases, with 6 bases separating them. The CDR3 consists of 12 residues. Germline CDR1 and CDR2: SGHDT and YYEEEE. CDR3 sequence: CASSLGAPEAFF. CDR3 nucleotide sequence: TGTGCCAGCAGCTTGGGGGCCCCTGAAGCTTTCTTT.

The rearrangement links TRBV7-6 to TRBJ2-7, with D hard to call. V was clipped by 5 bases and J by 0 bases, with 8 bases between them. This CDR3 region has 13 residues. Germline CDR1 SGHVS, CDR2 FNYEAQ. CDR3 protein: CASSPRHSYEQYF. The DNA of the CDR3 is TGTGCCAGCAGCCCGCGACACTCCTACGAGCAGTACTTC.

This chain links TRBV27 with TRBJ1-4; 7 bases fit TRBD1. The CDR3 has 12 residues. J was trimmed by 12 bases and V by 3 bases; bases with no gene match: 4. Germline CDR1 and CDR2: MNHEY and SMNVEV (reference sequence). The CDR3 here is CASSFLGGELFF. As DNA, the CDR3 is TGTGCCAGCAGTTTTTTAGGGGGCGAACTGTTTTTT.

This clone was seen only once. The chain is built from TRBV4-2 and TRBJ1-1, with no clear D. The CDR3 consists of 15 residues. Per germline, CDR1 LGHNA and CDR2 YNFKEQ. V was pared by 0 bases and J by 0 bases, with 8 bases between. The CDR3 reads CASSQEFSLNTEAFF. Written as DNA, the CDR3 is TGTGCCAGCAGCCAAGAGTTCAGCTTGAACACTGAAGCTTTCTTT.

The gene calls are TRBV15 and TRBJ1-2; no clear D gene. This CDR3 is 15 amino acids long. Germline V CDR1 and CDR2: LNHNV, YYDKDF (reference sequence). The ends were cut back, 5 bases at V and 4 bases at J, with 17 bases in the middle. This CDR3 is CATSPTRAGAYGYTF. The CDR3 DNA sequence: TGTGCCACCAGCCCTACGCGGGCGGGTGCCTATGGCTACACCTTC. The full variable domain, completed using reference TRBV15 and TRBJ1-2, is DAMVIQNPRYQVTQFGKPVTLSCSQTLNHNVMYWYQQKSSQAPKLLFHYYDKDFNNEADTPDNFQSRRPNTSFCFLDIRSPGLGDTAMYLCATSPTRAGAYGYTFGSGTRLTVV.